This T cell receptor beta chain is drawn from a study of blood T cells in healthy people across ages. The study's findings and limits: In older individuals, TCR beta diversity per million T cells was lower, falling roughly linearly with age.

Germline V gives CDR1 MNHNS, CDR2 SASEGT. The CDR3 spans 18 residues. V lost 6 bases to trimming and J lost 3 bases, with 25 bases between them. This clonotype was seen a few times. Antigen specificity is unknown. The authors ran a second PCR of about 6 to 11 cycles using a sample-barcoded 5' primer and a J-beta primer mix. TCRdb ran MiXCR on the 5' RACE reads and lists one entry per CDR3 protein. The top ten clones hold over 2% of a sample with about 2 million distinct CDR3 sequences, about 50% of them seen once. The TCR sequence derives from a middle-aged woman in good health. Sequencing was performed on blood. The rearrangement uses TRBV6-1 and TRBJ2-3; D is possibly TRBD1 or TRBD2 (6 bases each). As DNA, the CDR3 is TGTGCCAGCAGCCGCCTGGGCCCACAGGGAGGCGGTACAGATACGCAGTATTTT. Translation gives CASSRLGPQGGGTDTQYF.